This T cell receptor beta chain originates from a study of long-term antiretroviral therapy in people with HIV. Study-level information: It was about a decade after the earliest samples that the 2015 immediate-ART recommendation appeared.

After removal of 8 bases from V and 7 bases from J, the junction contained 7 bases not matched to a gene. The CDR3 covers 13 residues. CDR1 and CDR2 from the germline V gene are MNHEY and SVGAGI. It was version v3.0 of the immunoSEQ assay that was run at survey level. Target depth was 40,000-50,000 T-cell genomes per sample. Sequencing used immunoSEQ multiplex PCR; TCRdb keeps in-frame clones, though not all of them. This table has approximately 30,000 clones, 97% appearing once. The sample was unsorted PBMCs, taken 7.6 years after starting antiretroviral therapy. The chain is built from TRBV6-5 and TRBJ1-5; 8 bases are shared with TRBD1. The receptor comes from a man younger than 40 with HIV. CDR3 amino acids: CASSGQGGQPQHF. As DNA, the CDR3 is TGTGCCAGCTCCGGACAGGGAGGACAGCCCCAGCATTTT.